Listed below are T cell receptor beta chains from one sample, sequenced in a study of regulatory T cells in long-lasting Graves disease. MiXCR, run by TCRdb on the multiplex PCR reads, gives a single entry per CDR3 protein. In the table there are about 320,000 distinct CDR3 sequences, approximately 20% of which are singletons. The sequenced sample was peripheral blood mononuclear cells (PBMCs), obtained at new diagnosis, from a patient treated with antithyroid drugs. These receptors were taken from a female donor with Graves disease. Each CDR3 is given with its conserved first and last residue. Fields, in order: CDR3 protein, CDR3 DNA, V gene, D gene, J gene, clone size. A D gene is named only where the DNA matches it firmly. The size of a clone is reported for some rows only, either as once, few or many, or as a class for expanded clones.

CDR3 protein: CATLSGRTGELFF; CDR3 DNA: TGTGCCACCCTCTCGGGGAGGACCGGGGAGCTGTTTTTT; V gene: TRBV24-1; D gene: NA; J gene: TRBJ2-2; clone size: NA
CDR3 protein: CASSPGDGELFF; CDR3 DNA: TGTGCCAGCAGCCCGGGGGATGGGGAGCTGTTTTTT; V gene: TRBV6-4; D gene: NA; J gene: TRBJ2-2; clone size: NA
CDR3 protein: CASRGQGVGSNQPQHF; CDR3 DNA: TGTGCCAGCAGGGGACAGGGGGTTGGGAGCAATCAGCCCCAGCATTTT; V gene: TRBV6-1; D gene: TRBD1; J gene: TRBJ1-5; clone size: many
CDR3 protein: CASRKGLAESYNEQFF; CDR3 DNA: TGTGCCAGCAGAAAAGGACTAGCCGAGTCCTACAATGAGCAGTTCTTC; V gene: TRBV6-1; D gene: TRBD2; J gene: TRBJ2-1; clone size: few
CDR3 protein: CSARDRGRSPGVDTQYF; CDR3 DNA: TGCAGTGCTAGAGACCGCGGGAGGTCGCCGGGTGTAGATACGCAGTATTTT; V gene: TRBV20-1; D gene: TRBD2; J gene: TRBJ2-3; clone size: NA
CDR3 protein: CASSDLLLVGTQYF; CDR3 DNA: TGTGCCAGCAGTGACCTACTTCTGGTCGGTACCCAGTACTTC; V gene: TRBV6-1; D gene: NA; J gene: TRBJ2-5; clone size: many
CDR3 protein: CASSPLGGTEAFF; CDR3 DNA: TGTGCCAGCTCACCACTGGGGGGGACTGAAGCTTTCTTT; V gene: TRBV18; D gene: NA; J gene: TRBJ1-1; clone size: many
CDR3 protein: CASSQGTGASF; CDR3 DNA: TGCGCCAGCAGCCAAGGGACAGGAGCTTCCTTT; V gene: TRBV4-1; D gene: TRBD1; J gene: TRBJ1-1; clone size: NA
CDR3 protein: CSAVMGGRYGPEAFF; CDR3 DNA: TGCAGTGCTGTAATGGGGGGGAGGTATGGCCCTGAAGCTTTCTTT; V gene: TRBV20-1; D gene: NA; J gene: TRBJ1-1; clone size: few
CDR3 protein: CASSRLAGGQTDTQYF; CDR3 DNA: TGTGCCAGCAGTCGACTAGCGGGAGGGCAGACAGATACGCAGTATTTT; V gene: TRBV6-1; D gene: TRBD2; J gene: TRBJ2-3; clone size: many
CDR3 protein: CRPLQGLAKNIQYF; CDR3 DNA: TGCAGGCCGTTACAGGGACTAGCCAAAAACATTCAGTACTTC; V gene: TRBV20-1; D gene: NA; J gene: TRBJ2-4; clone size: many
CDR3 protein: CASSPGVGFTDTQYF; CDR3 DNA: TGTGCCAGCAGCCCCGGGGTCGGTTTCACAGATACGCAGTATTTT; V gene: TRBV7-9; D gene: NA; J gene: TRBJ2-3; clone size: NA
CDR3 protein: CASSWDQKTQYF; CDR3 DNA: TGTGCCAGCAGCTGGGACCAGAAGACCCAGTACTTC; V gene: TRBV2; D gene: NA; J gene: TRBJ2-5; clone size: many
CDR3 protein: CASSPPLVGDYGYTF; CDR3 DNA: TGCGCCAGCAGCCCCCCCCTCGTCGGCGACTATGGCTACACCTTC; V gene: TRBV4-1; D gene: NA; J gene: TRBJ1-2; clone size: many
CDR3 protein: CASSYFLPGAHTGELFF; CDR3 DNA: TGTGCCAGCAGTTACTTCCTCCCGGGGGCGCACACCGGGGAGCTGTTTTTT; V gene: TRBV6-5; D gene: NA; J gene: TRBJ2-2; clone size: few
CDR3 protein: CASSLRDQNTGELFF; CDR3 DNA: TGTGCCAGCAGCCTCCGGGACCAGAACACCGGGGAGCTGTTTTTT; V gene: TRBV7-9; D gene: NA; J gene: TRBJ2-2; clone size: many